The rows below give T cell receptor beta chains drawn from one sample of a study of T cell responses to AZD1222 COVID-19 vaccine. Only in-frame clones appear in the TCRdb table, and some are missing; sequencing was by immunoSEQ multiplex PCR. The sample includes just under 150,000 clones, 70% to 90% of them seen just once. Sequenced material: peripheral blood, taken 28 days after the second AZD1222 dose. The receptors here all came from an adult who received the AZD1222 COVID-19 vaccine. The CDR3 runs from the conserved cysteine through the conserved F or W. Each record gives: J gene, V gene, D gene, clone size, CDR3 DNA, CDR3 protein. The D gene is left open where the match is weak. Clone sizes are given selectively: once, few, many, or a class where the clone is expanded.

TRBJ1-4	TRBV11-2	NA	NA	TGTGCCAGCAGGCCGACGGGCAAAAATGAAAAACTGTTTTTT	CASRPTGKNEKLFF
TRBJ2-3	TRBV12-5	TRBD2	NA	TGTGCTGTTGGGAGGGACACAGATACGCAGTATTTT	CAVGRDTDTQYF
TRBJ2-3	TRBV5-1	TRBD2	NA	TGCGCCAGCAGCTTGGGTACACTAGCGGATACGCAGTATTTT	CASSLGTLADTQYF
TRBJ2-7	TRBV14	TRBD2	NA	TGTGCCAGCAGCCAAGATCCGCCTAGCGGGGGGCGTTACGAGCAGTACTTC	CASSQDPPSGGRYEQYF
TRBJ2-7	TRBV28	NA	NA	TGTGCCAGCAGTTTAGGGCAGGGGGGGTACGAGCAGTACTTC	CASSLGQGGYEQYF
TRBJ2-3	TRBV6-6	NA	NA	TGTGCCAGCAGGCCACAGGGAGGGGGCGCAGATACGCAGTATTTT	CASRPQGGGADTQYF
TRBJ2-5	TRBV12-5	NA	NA	TGTGCTAGTGGTCTCCGGAGCGAGACCCAGTACTTC	CASGLRSETQYF
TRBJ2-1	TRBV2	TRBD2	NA	TGTGCCACCGGGGGGTTCGGAAGCGGGAGCATGGATGAGCAGTTCTTC	CATGGFGSGSMDEQFF
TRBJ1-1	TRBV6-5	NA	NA	TGTGCCAGCAGTTTCAGGGGTATGGGAGTGAACACTGAAGCTTTCTTT	CASSFRGMGVNTEAFF
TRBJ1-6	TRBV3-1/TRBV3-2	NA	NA	TGTGCCAGCAGCCAAGGATCCTCCACACCCCTCCACTTT	CASSQGSSTPLHF
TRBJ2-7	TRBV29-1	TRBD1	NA	TGCAGCGTTTTTTCCCTACCGGGACAGGGGGCAAGCGAGCAGTACTTC	CSVFSLPGQGASEQYF
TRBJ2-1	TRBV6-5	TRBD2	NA	TGTGCCAGCAATCCGGGACTAGATCACAATGAGCAGTTCTTC	CASNPGLDHNEQFF
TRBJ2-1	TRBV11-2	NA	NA	TGTGCCAGCAGCCCAACGCCGAATGAGCAGTTCTTC	CASSPTPNEQFF
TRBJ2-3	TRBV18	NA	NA	TGTGCCAGCTCCCCTCGGGAGTTGGATACGCAGTATTTT	CASSPRELDTQYF
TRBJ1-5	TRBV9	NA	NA	TGTGCCAGCAGCCCCTCTAGGGGCAATCAGCCCCAGCATTTT	CASSPSRGNQPQHF
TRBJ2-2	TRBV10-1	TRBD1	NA	TGCGCCAGCATCTCCGGGACAGGGGAAGGGGAGCTGTTTTTT	CASISGTGEGELFF
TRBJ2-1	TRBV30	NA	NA	TGTGCCTGGAGTAACAACCTCGCCGCCCGGGATGAGCAGTTCTTC	CAWSNNLAARDEQFF
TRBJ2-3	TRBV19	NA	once	TGTGCCAGTAGTCCAAGGGGACGCCAGAGCACAGATACGCAGTATTTT	CASSPRGRQSTDTQYF
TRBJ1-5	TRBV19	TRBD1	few	TGTGCCAGTAGTGACAGGGGAAAGGGGCAGCCCCAGCATTTT	CASSDRGKGQPQHF